The clone carrying this T cell receptor (beta chain) has only one observation. Antigen specificity is unknown. This record belongs to a study of cytomegalovirus exposure and HLA in healthy donors. The overall study: Ancestry clustering placed more than 80% of over 300 genotyped donors in the Caucasian-associated cluster.

A multiplex PCR was run with 60 Vbeta primers and 13 Jbeta primers. In the authors' workflow: In a later analysis, the count reached 82 million or so unique TCR beta chains, with around 11 million shared. Clones were sequenced by immunoSEQ multiplex PCR, and TCRdb holds only the in-frame ones, with some missing. The D gene and trimming were derived from the DNA, and the V and J assignments and clone size from that table. In the table there are roughly 130,000 clones, about 80% of which are singletons. Study-wide points: With DRB1 most and HLA-C fewest, TCR association rates differed between HLA loci in a later analysis. Clonal expansion was found to be greater in HLA-associated TCR beta chains than in equally common others in a later analysis.

CDR1 and CDR2 from the germline V gene are SGHRS and YFSETQ. The trim removed 0 bases at V and 3 bases at J, leaving 9 bases unmatched. This CDR3 spans 17 amino acids. This chain connects TRBV5-1 to TRBJ2-7, with 10 nucleotides matching TRBD2. The clonotype comes from a man aged 35-49 years in good health and CMV-seronegative. Sequences were obtained from PBMCs. The CDR3 here is CASSLAVAGGKGYEQYF. CDR3 coding DNA: TGCGCCAGCAGCTTGGCGGTAGCGGGAGGTAAAGGCTACGAGCAGTACTTC.